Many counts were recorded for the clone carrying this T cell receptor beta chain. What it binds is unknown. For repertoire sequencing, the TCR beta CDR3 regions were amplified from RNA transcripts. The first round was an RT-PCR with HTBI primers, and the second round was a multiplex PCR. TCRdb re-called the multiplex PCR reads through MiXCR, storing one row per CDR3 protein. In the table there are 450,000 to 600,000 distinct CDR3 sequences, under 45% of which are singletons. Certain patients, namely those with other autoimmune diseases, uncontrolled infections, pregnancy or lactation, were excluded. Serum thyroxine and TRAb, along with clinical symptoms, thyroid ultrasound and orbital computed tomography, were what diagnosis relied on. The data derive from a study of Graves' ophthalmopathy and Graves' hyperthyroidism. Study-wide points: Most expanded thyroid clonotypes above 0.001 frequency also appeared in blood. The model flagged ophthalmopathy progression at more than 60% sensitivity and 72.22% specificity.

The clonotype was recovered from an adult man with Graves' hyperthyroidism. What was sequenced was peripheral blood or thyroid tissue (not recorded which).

The DNA of the CDR3 is TGTGCCATCAGTGCAGGAGAATGGCCCTCTGGAAACACCATATATTTT. Translation gives CAISAGEWPSGNTIYF. This rearrangement joins TRBV10-3 to TRBJ1-3; no clear D gene. V was trimmed by 4 bases and J by 0 bases, leaving 13 bases between them. CDR3 size: 16 residues. Germline loops: CDR1 ENHRY, CDR2 SYGVKD.